This T cell receptor beta chain was identified during a study of a mutant IDH1 vaccine in newly diagnosed glioma. Study details: It was radiotherapy, temozolomide, or both that patients received previously, with most receiving both.

V was shortened by 10 bases and J by 1 base, with 13 bases between the two germline ends. Germline-derived CDR1 and CDR2 are SEHNR and FQNEAQ (reference sequence). This CDR3 is 14 amino acids long. Assay: immunoSEQ multiplex PCR; the TCRdb copy retains only in-frame clones and omits some. Among roughly 42,000 clones listed, 70% to 90% were seen once. The sample's time point: week 5, during vaccination. With topical imiquimod, each dose of the vaccine consisted of 300 ug of mutant IDH1 20-mer peptide. Regarding this clone: Its antigen remains unknown.

The sequencing used PBMCs, collected from a glioma patient whose treatment included an IDH1 peptide vaccine. The V and J genes are TRBV7-9 and TRBJ2-2; no firm D call. This TCR came from a man aged 35-49 years with glioma. The CDR3 DNA is TGTGCCAAAACGGGTGACATGAACACCGGGGAGCTGTTTTTT. Amino acids: CAKTGDMNTGELFF.